This TCR beta chain is drawn from a study of blood T cell repertoires in COVID-19. For the study at large: COVID-19 samples from acute and convalescent phases originated in the United States, Italy and Spain. In each case, the material was cDNA or gDNA derived from T cells, B-cell-depleted T cells, or PBMCs.

In the source study's methods: Estimation of nucleated cell counts was performed using reference gene primer amplification. Produced via immunoSEQ multiplex PCR; TCRdb's table is partial and in-frame only. D and trimming come from the DNA, and the V and J calls and clone size come from that table. This sample carries some 100,000 clones, roughly four fifths of them seen once, and the ten largest clones take almost 7%. Trimming removed 6 bases from V and 10 bases from J; junction bases left unmatched: 3. This CDR3 is built from 12 residues. CDR1 MNHEY and CDR2 SVGAGI come from the germline V gene. The chain recombines TRBV6-5 with TRBJ1-6; 7 bases are a match to TRBD1. The sequenced sample was peripheral blood. The receptor was derived from a man aged 50 to 60 with active or convalescent COVID-19. CDR3 DNA: TGTGCCAGCAGGCAGGGGGGATCACCCCTCCACTTT. Translation gives CASRQGGSPLHF.